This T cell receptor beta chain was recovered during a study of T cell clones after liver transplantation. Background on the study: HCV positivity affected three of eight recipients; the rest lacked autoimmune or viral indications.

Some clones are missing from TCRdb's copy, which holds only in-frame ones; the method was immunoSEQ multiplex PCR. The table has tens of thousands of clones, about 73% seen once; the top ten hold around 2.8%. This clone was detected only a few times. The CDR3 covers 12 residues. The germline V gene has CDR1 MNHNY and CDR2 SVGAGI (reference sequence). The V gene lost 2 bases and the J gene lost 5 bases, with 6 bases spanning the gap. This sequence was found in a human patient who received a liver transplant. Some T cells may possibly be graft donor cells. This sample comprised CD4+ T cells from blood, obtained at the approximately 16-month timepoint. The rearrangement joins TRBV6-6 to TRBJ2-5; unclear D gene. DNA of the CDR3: TGTGCCAGCAGTTACGTTATGGAGACCCAGTACTTC. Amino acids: CASSYVMETQYF.